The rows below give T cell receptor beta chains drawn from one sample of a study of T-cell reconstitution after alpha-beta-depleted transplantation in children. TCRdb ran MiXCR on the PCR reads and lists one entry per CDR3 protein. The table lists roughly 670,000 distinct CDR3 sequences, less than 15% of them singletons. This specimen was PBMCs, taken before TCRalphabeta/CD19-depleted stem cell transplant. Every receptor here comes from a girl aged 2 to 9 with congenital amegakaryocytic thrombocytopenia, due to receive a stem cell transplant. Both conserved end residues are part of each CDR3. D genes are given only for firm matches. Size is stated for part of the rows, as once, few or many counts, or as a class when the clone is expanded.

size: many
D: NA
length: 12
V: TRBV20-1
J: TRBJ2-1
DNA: TGCAGTGCTAGAGTGGGGAACAATGAGCAGTTCTTC
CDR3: CSARVGNNEQFF

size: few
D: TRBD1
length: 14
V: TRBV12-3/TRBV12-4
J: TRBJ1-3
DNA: TGTGCCAGCAGTTTAAACAGGGGCGGAAACACCATATATTTT
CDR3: CASSLNRGGNTIYF

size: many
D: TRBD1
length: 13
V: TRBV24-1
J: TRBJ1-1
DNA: TGTGCCACCAGTGATTCTACAGGGGTAAGAGCTTTCTTT
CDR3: CATSDSTGVRAFF

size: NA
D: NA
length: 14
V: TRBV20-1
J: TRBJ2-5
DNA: TGCAGTGCTAGAGAAGGAAGGGAACAAGAGACCCAGTACTTC
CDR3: CSAREGREQETQYF

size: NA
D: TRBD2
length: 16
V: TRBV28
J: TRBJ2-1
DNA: TGTGCCAGCAGCCCTTTCGGCGGGAGGGGCCACAATGAGCAGTTCTTC
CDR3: CASSPFGGRGHNEQFF

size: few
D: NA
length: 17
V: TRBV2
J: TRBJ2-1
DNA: TGTGCCAGCAGTCTCGAGGGGGGGGACCTCTCCTACAATGAGCAGTTCTTC
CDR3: CASSLEGGDLSYNEQFF

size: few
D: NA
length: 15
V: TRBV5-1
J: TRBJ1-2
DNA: TGCGCCAGCAGCTTGGAAAGGGGCCCTAACTATGGCTACACCTTC
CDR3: CASSLERGPNYGYTF

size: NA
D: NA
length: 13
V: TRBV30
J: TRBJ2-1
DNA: TGTGCCTGGAGCGGGGGGCAGGGCAATGAGCAGTTCTTC
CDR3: CAWSGGQGNEQFF

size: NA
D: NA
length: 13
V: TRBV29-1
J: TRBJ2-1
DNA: TGCAGCGTTGAAGATCCCGGCCTCGGAGAGCAGTTCTTC
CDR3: CSVEDPGLGEQFF

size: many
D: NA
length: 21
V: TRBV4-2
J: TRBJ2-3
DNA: TGTGCCAGCAGCCCGGGGGCGGTCGAAGAATCCTTACTAGGGGGCACAGATACGCAGTATTTT
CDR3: CASSPGAVEESLLGGTDTQYF

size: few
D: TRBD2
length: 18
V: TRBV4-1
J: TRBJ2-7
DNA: TGCGCCAGCAGCCTCGGGACTAGCGGGAGGGCTGTCTCCTACGAGCAGTACTTC
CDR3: CASSLGTSGRAVSYEQYF

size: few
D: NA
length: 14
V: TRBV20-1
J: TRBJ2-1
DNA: TGCAGTGCGCCCGGTGCGGGGTGGAACAATGAGCAGTTCTTC
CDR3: CSAPGAGWNNEQFF

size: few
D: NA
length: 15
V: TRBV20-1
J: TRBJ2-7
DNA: TGCAGTGCTAGTGGGCTGGCGGGTTTAGCCTACGAGCAGTACTTC
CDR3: CSASGLAGLAYEQYF